A single sample gave rise to the 8 T cell receptor beta chains below, sequenced in a study of blood T cell repertoires in COVID-19. Generated by immunoSEQ multiplex PCR, the TCRdb table keeps only in-frame clones and is missing some. Seen here are under 75,000 clones, approximately 80% observed once, and the top ten hold about 7.1%. Sequencing was performed on peripheral blood. The receptors were gathered from a man aged 55 to 69 with acute or convalescent COVID-19.

The genes are TRBV20-1 and TRBJ2-5; 10 positions agree with TRBD2. The CDR3 sequence is 17 residues long. The V segment lost 3 bases and the J segment 5 bases; nucleotides outside the gene matches: 15. Germline V lookup: CDR1 DFQATT, CDR2 SNEGSKA (reference sequence). CDR3 sequence: CSASPLAGVIFRETQYF. The CDR3 bases are TGCAGTGCTAGTCCTCTAGCGGGGGTTATTTTTAGGGAGACCCAGTACTTC.

The CDR3 loop reads CASSSSPDRAGEQFF. The CDR3 DNA reads TGCGCCAGCAGCTCCTCTCCGGACAGGGCCGGCGAGCAGTTCTTC. V gene TRBV5-1 combines with J gene TRBJ2-1, with 8 bases fitting TRBD1. Germline V gene sequence: CDR1 SGHRS, CDR2 YFSETQ. This CDR3 contains 15 residues. J gave up 10 bases and V 3 bases, and 12 bases lay outside the gene matches.

The V gene is TRBV5-5, the J gene TRBJ2-3; 10 bases map to TRBD2. Trimming removed 4 bases from V and 1 base from J; junction bases left unmatched: 15. The length of the CDR3 is 19 residues. Germline lookup yields CDR1 SGHKS and CDR2 YYEKEE (reference sequence). The CDR3 nucleotides read TGTGCCAGCAGCCGCCGTCTGAGCGGGGGGGGTAGTGGCACAGATACGCAGTATTTT. Protein sequence: CASSRRLSGGGSGTDTQYF.

This clone turned up a few times. The rearrangement uses TRBV15 and TRBJ2-5, with no clear D. V was clipped by 1 base and J by 2 bases, with 5 bases between them. This CDR3 comprises 13 residues. The germline V gene has CDR1 LNHNV and CDR2 YYDKDF (reference sequence). In nucleotides, the CDR3 is TGTGCCACCAGCAGAGTGCGGCAAGAGACCCAGTACTTC. Translated: CATSRVRQETQYF.

The chain joins TRBV29-1 to TRBJ2-3; 8 nucleotides agree with TRBD2. J gave up 5 bases and V 6 bases, and 10 bases lay outside the gene matches. CDR3 length: 14 residues. Germline V gene data show CDR1 as SQVTM and CDR2 as ANQGSEA. CDR3 loop: CSVPPRGGLDTQYF. DNA of the CDR3: TGCAGCGTACCCCCTCGGGGGGGCCTAGATACGCAGTATTTT.

The rearrangement joins TRBV19 to TRBJ1-2; D is uncertain. From germline, CDR1 is LNHDA and CDR2 SQIVND (reference sequence). V lost 5 bases, J lost 5 bases, and 9 bases lay in between. This CDR3 has 12 residues. This CDR3 is CASSSRDYGYTF. CDR3 coding DNA: TGTGCCAGTAGTTCTCGGGATTATGGCTACACCTTC.

The V call is TRBV27, the J call TRBJ2-2; D is perhaps TRBD1 (6 bases). The germline V gene has CDR1 MNHEY and CDR2 SMNVEV (reference sequence). CDR3 size: 13 residues. V lost 4 bases to trimming and J lost 6 bases, with 9 bases between them. The CDR3 bases are TGTGCCAGCAGTTACAGGGTTTCCGGGGAGCTGTTTTTT. Protein sequence: CASSYRVSGELFF.

This clone was seen a few times. J is TRBJ1-1 and V is TRBV9, with D possibly matching TRBD1 (6 bases). The V gene's germline CDR1 is SGDLS and CDR2 YYNGEE. With 3 bases removed from V and 11 bases from J, the gap between germline ends came to 14 bases. The CDR3 is 12 amino acids. CDR3 sequence: CASSGGHSIAFF. CDR3 DNA sequence: TGTGCCAGCAGCGGGGGACATTCAATCGCTTTCTTT.